Below are 18 T cell receptor beta chains sequenced from a single sample in a study of cytomegalovirus exposure and HLA in healthy donors. It was with 60 Vbeta and 13 Jbeta primers that the PCR ran. The protocol was immunoSEQ multiplex PCR, while the TCRdb copy is restricted to in-frame clones and leaves out a portion. Of about 200,000 clones in the sample, approximately 86% were seen once. Sequencing was carried out using PBMCs. These receptors were obtained from a woman in her 30s in good health and CMV-seronegative.

V usage is TRBV28 and J usage is TRBJ1-1, with TRBD1 as a possible D gene (6 bases). The germline gives CDR1 MDHEN, CDR2 SYDVKM. Trimming stripped 2 bases from V and 7 bases from J, with 14 bases between. This CDR3 region has 14 residues. CDR3 DNA sequence: TGTGCCAGCAGTTTAGCAGTCGGGGACAATGAAGCTTTCTTT. Residues: CASSLAVGDNEAFF.

This clone was observed once. The chain carries TRBV4-1 and TRBJ2-7; 7 bases align to TRBD1. The CDR3 is made up of 16 amino acids. Trimming at V came to 0 bases and at J to 5 bases, leaving 10 bases not matched to a gene. Germline CDR1 reads MGHRA; CDR2 reads YSYEKL. CDR3 region: CASSQEGNRGIDEQYF. The CDR3 nucleotides are TGCGCCAGCAGCCAAGAGGGTAACAGGGGAATCGACGAGCAGTACTTC.

A single count supports this clone. J is TRBJ2-1 and V is TRBV6-6, with TRBD2 as a possible D gene (6 bases). From germline, CDR1 is MNHNY and CDR2 SVGAGI (reference sequence). The CDR3 is 16 amino acids. The germline V and J ends were trimmed by 5 bases and 8 bases, with 22 bases remaining between them. Here the CDR3 reads CASSPAGGPVTDEQFF. The CDR3 DNA is TGTGCCAGCAGTCCCGCCGGGGGTCCGGTGACGGATGAGCAGTTCTTC.

The V gene is TRBV28, the J gene TRBJ2-5, with a weak D call TRBD2 (5 bases). Near its end, the DNA agrees better with TRBJ2-7, so the J call may be wrong. The CDR3 runs to 15 residues. Germline values: CDR1 MDHEN, CDR2 SYDVKM. The CDR3 loop reads CASSSPGFLVYEQYF. As DNA, the CDR3 is TGTGCCAGCAGTTCGCCGGGGTTCCTAGTATACGAGCAGTACTTC.

The CDR3 DNA sequence: TGTGCCAGCAGCGTGTCCGGGACTAGAGGTAATGAGCAGTTCTTC. The encoded protein is CASSVSGTRGNEQFF. The rearrangement joins TRBV9 to TRBJ2-1; the match to TRBD2 covers 8 bases. Losses at the gene ends were 2 bases for V and 7 bases for J; bases not matched to a gene: 8. Germline values: CDR1 SGDLS, CDR2 YYNGEE. CDR3 length: 15 amino acids.

This chain connects TRBV7-6 to TRBJ2-3, with 12 bases aligning to TRBD2. After removal of 5 bases from V and 2 bases from J, the junction contained 5 bases not matched to a gene. Germline-derived CDR1 and CDR2 are SGHVS and FNYEAQ. The CDR3 is made up of 16 amino acids. CDR3 amino acids: CASSLTSGGYTDTQYF. Written as DNA, the CDR3 is TGTGCCAGCAGCCTTACTAGCGGGGGGTACACAGATACGCAGTATTTT. Complete variable domain (other parts from reference TRBV7-6 and TRBJ2-3): GAGVSQSPRYKVTKRGQDVALRCDPISGHVSLYWYRQALGQGPEFLTYFNYEAQQDKSGLPNDRFSAERPEGSISTLTIQRTEQRDSAMYRCASSLTSGGYTDTQYFGPGTRLTVL.

CDR3 nucleotide sequence: TGTGCCAGCAGCTTAGGAGCCGGTTACAATGAGCAGTTCTTC. Translation: CASSLGAGYNEQFF. J is TRBJ2-1 and V is TRBV11-3; D gene uncertain. Germline values: CDR1 SGHNT, CDR2 YENEEA. The CDR3 sequence is 14 residues long. V dropped 1 base and J dropped 4 bases, with 8 bases sitting between them. Based on the CDR3 plus reference TRBV11-3 and TRBJ2-1, the full variable domain is EAGVVQSPRYKIIEKKQPVAFWCNPISGHNTLYWYLQNLGQGPELLIRYENEEAVDDSQLPKDRFSAERLKGVDSTLKIQPAELGDSAVYLCASSLGAGYNEQFFGPGTRLTVL.

This chain connects TRBV4-1 to TRBJ2-7; 10 bases map to TRBD2. With 4 bases clipped from V and 3 bases from J, the junction kept 6 bases outside the gene matches. Germline V lookup: CDR1 MGHRA, CDR2 YSYEKL. This CDR3 is 15 amino acids long. This CDR3 is CASSLFRTSGYEQYF. The CDR3 coding sequence is TGCGCCAGCAGCCTTTTTCGGACTAGCGGCTACGAGCAGTACTTC.

The chain recombines TRBV7-9 with TRBJ2-1; TRBD1 matches at 7 bases. The trim removed 5 bases at V and 6 bases at J, leaving 10 bases unmatched. This CDR3 spans 15 amino acids. Germline CDR1 is SEHNR and CDR2 is FQNEAQ (reference sequence). CDR3 sequence reads: CASSPSWTGPNEQFF. CDR3 in DNA: TGTGCCAGCAGCCCCAGTTGGACAGGACCCAATGAGCAGTTCTTC.

This clone has just one count. V and J are TRBV15 and TRBJ1-4; TRBD1 matches 9 bases. Trimming took 9 bases from V and 8 from J; bases not matched to a gene: 7. There are 13 residues in the CDR3. Germline V gene data show CDR1 as LNHNV and CDR2 as YYDKDF (reference sequence). The CDR3 sequence: CATTGTGREKLFF. The CDR3 region has the DNA TGTGCCACAACCGGGACAGGGAGGGAAAAACTGTTTTTT. Full variable domain (missing parts from reference TRBV15 and TRBJ1-4): DAMVIQNPRYQVTQFGKPVTLSCSQTLNHNVMYWYQQKSSQAPKLLFHYYDKDFNNEADTPDNFQSRRPNTSFCFLDIRSPGLGDTAMYLCATTGTGREKLFFGSGTQLSVL.

This chain joins TRBV5-6 and TRBJ2-7; the D gene is possibly TRBD2 (6 bases). Germline-derived CDR1 and CDR2 are SGHDT and YYEEEE. Trimming stripped 3 bases from V and 3 bases from J, with 10 bases between. The CDR3 is 13 residues long. CDR3 bases: TGTGCCAGCAGCTATGCGGGGAACTACGAGCAGTACTTC. Its translation is CASSYAGNYEQYF.

The V and J genes are TRBV5-1 and TRBJ2-5; TRBD1 matches at 7 bases. Germline values: CDR1 SGHRS, CDR2 YFSETQ. Trimming took 6 bases from V and 4 from J; bases not matched to a gene: 6. The CDR3 is 13 amino acids. CDR3 bases: TGCGCCAGCAACAACCCAGGGGGAGAGACCCAGTACTTC. It translates to CASNNPGGETQYF.

The CDR3 sequence: CASSVDPRGGETQYF. The CDR3 DNA sequence: TGTGCCAGCAGCGTAGATCCCCGCGGAGGAGAGACCCAGTACTTC. This chain uses TRBV9 with TRBJ2-5; a weak D match, TRBD2 (5 bases). This CDR3 comprises 15 residues. Germline CDR1 reads SGDLS; CDR2 reads YYNGEE. V was clipped by 0 bases and J by 4 bases, with 13 bases between them. Variable domain in full (rest from reference TRBV9 and TRBJ2-5): DSGVTQTPKHLITATGQRVTLRCSPRSGDLSVYWYQQSLDQGLQFLIQYYNGEERAKGNILERFSAQQFPDLHSELNLSSLELGDSALYFCASSVDPRGGETQYFGPGTRLLVL.

The chain couples TRBV28 to TRBJ1-5; no clear D. V was trimmed by 7 bases and J by 0 bases, leaving 10 bases between them. The CDR3 is 14 residues long. Per germline, CDR1 MDHEN and CDR2 SYDVKM. CDR3 sequence: CASKHGDSNQPQHF. The CDR3 DNA sequence: TGTGCCAGCAAGCACGGAGATAGCAATCAGCCCCAGCATTTT.

The V gene is TRBV28, the J gene TRBJ1-2, with no clear D. Trimming took off 1 base at V and 8 bases at J, with 14 bases between the two ends. The CDR3 extends over 14 amino acids. CDR1 and CDR2 from the germline V gene are MDHEN and SYDVKM. In nucleotides, the CDR3 is TGTGCCAGCAGTTTATTTGCCGGAGTTGGGGGCTACACCTTC. This encodes CASSLFAGVGGYTF.

This chain uses TRBV7-9 with TRBJ2-7, with a weak D call TRBD2 (6 bases). V shed 4 bases and J shed 3 bases, with 13 bases lying between them. This CDR3 spans 14 amino acids. CDR1 and CDR2 from the germline V gene are SEHNR and FQNEAQ (reference sequence). Here the CDR3 DNA reads TGTGCCAGCAGCTGGAACCGGGACTTCTACGAGCAGTACTTC. Its translation: CASSWNRDFYEQYF. Complete variable domain (other parts from reference TRBV7-9 and TRBJ2-7): DTGVSQNPRHKITKRGQNVTFRCDPISEHNRLYWYRQTLGQGPEFLTYFQNEAQLEKSRLLSDRFSAERPKGSFSTLEIQRTEQGDSAMYLCASSWNRDFYEQYFGPGTRLTVT.

This clone has a handful of counts. The J gene is TRBJ1-1, the V gene TRBV29-1; 10 positions agree with TRBD1. V was pared by 2 bases and J by 4 bases, with 4 bases of the junction left unmatched. Germline assignment: CDR1 SQVTM and CDR2 ANQGSEA. The CDR3 sequence is 14 residues long. CDR3 nucleotides: TGCAGCGTTGAAAAGACAGGGGGCACCACTGAAGCTTTCTTT. It specifies CSVEKTGGTTEAFF.

This chain uses TRBV4-1 with TRBJ2-5; D ambiguous. The ends were cut back, 1 base at V and 2 bases at J, with 11 bases in the middle. This CDR3 is 15 amino acids long. The germline CDR1 and CDR2 sequences are MGHRA and YSYEKL. The CDR3 loop reads CASSQVATNQETQYF. CDR3 bases: TGCGCCAGCAGCCAAGTGGCTACTAATCAAGAGACCCAGTACTTC.